The 12 T cell receptor beta chains presented below share a single source sample, sequenced in a study of regulatory T cells in long-lasting Graves disease. Combining iRepertoire HTBI primers with Arm-PCR of CDR3 regions, the authors built TCR beta libraries. TCRdb fed the multiplex PCR reads into MiXCR, producing one record per CDR3 protein. The sample lists about 240,000 distinct CDR3 sequences; 20% were seen once. The time point: newly diagnosed GD, antithyroid drugs for less than 3 months. PBMC-extracted RNA yielded the TCR library. The specimen comprised peripheral blood mononuclear cells (PBMCs), sampled at new diagnosis, from a patient treated with antithyroid drugs. The receptors stem from a female donor with Graves disease.

This clonotype was found many times. The gene calls are TRBV11-2 and TRBJ1-6; a weak D match, TRBD1 (5 bases). CDR1 and CDR2 from the germline V gene are SGHAT and FQNNGV. V lost 3 bases and J 8 bases, leaving 17 bases between the germline ends. The CDR3 consists of 16 residues. This CDR3 reads CASSLAPGTGYSPLHF. The CDR3 DNA follows: TGTGCCAGCAGCTTGGCTCCCGGGACGGGTTATTCACCCCTCCACTTT.

The chain carries TRBV6-1 and TRBJ1-4; D is possibly TRBD1 (5 bases). Germline V gene sequence: CDR1 MNHNS, CDR2 SASEGT. The ends were cut back, 6 bases at V and 1 base at J, with 9 bases in the middle. This CDR3 is 14 amino acids long. CDR3 coding DNA: TGTGCCAGCAGAGCTGACAGAACTAATGAAAAACTGTTTTTT. Translation: CASRADRTNEKLFF.

This clonotype was seen repeatedly, ten times or more. The chain employs TRBV20-1 and TRBJ1-2, with a tentative D call TRBD1 (5 bases). CDR3 length: 13 amino acids. Germline V CDR1 and CDR2: DFQATT, SNEGSKA (reference sequence). Trimming took off 0 bases at V and 4 bases at J, with 9 bases between the two ends. DNA for the CDR3: TGCAGTGCTAGAGATGGGACTCCCTATGGCTACACCTTC. Amino acids: CSARDGTPYGYTF.

This clonotype was recorded many times. V and J are TRBV6-1 and TRBJ1-5, with D possibly TRBD1 on 6 matching bases. Germline V gene lookup returns CDR1 MNHNS and CDR2 SASEGT. V was clipped by 6 bases and J by 3 bases, with 18 bases between them. CDR3 length equals 16 residues. The CDR3 coding sequence is TGTGCCAGCAGGGGGGGCAGATTGGGGTACAATCAGCCCCAGCATTTT. Translated, it gives CASRGGRLGYNQPQHF.

This clonotype appeared many times. This rearrangement joins TRBV20-1 to TRBJ2-3; 9 bases agree with TRBD2. Germline CDR1 reads DFQATT; CDR2 reads SNEGSKA (reference sequence). The CDR3 sequence is 14 residues long. V lost 6 bases and J lost 5; bases outside the gene matches: 9. The CDR3 here is CSATLAGSVDTQYF. Written as DNA, the CDR3 is TGCAGTGCAACCCTAGCGGGATCGGTAGATACGCAGTATTTT.

The table lists this clonotype with many counts. The chain is built from TRBV6-2 or TRBV6-3 and TRBJ2-3, with 7 bases aligning to TRBD1. Germline assignment: CDR1 MNHEY and CDR2 SVGEGT. V shed 3 bases and J 3 bases; nucleotides not matched to a gene: 9. The CDR3 has 16 amino acids. CDR3 coding DNA: TGTGCCAGCAGTTATTGTACAGGGGACCGAACAGATACGCAGTATTTT. Residues: CASSYCTGDRTDTQYF.

There are a few counts of this clonotype. This sequence joins TRBV5-1 and TRBJ2-2; 13 nucleotides align to TRBD2. Germline values: CDR1 SGHRS, CDR2 YFSETQ. The CDR3 is made up of 20 amino acids. V shed 4 bases, J shed 1 base, and the junction held 13 bases outside the gene matches. CDR3 DNA sequence: TGCGCCAGCAGCCCGTCTCCCGGGACTAGCGGGACGCTGAACACCGGGGAGCTGTTTTTT. It encodes CASSPSPGTSGTLNTGELFF.

In this sample, this clonotype turned up many times. This chain joins TRBV11-3 and TRBJ2-1, with TRBD2 matching over 9 bases. J gave up 4 bases and V 5 bases, and 6 bases lay outside the gene matches. From germline, CDR1 is SGHNT and CDR2 YENEEA. The CDR3 runs 15 residues. DNA for the CDR3: TGTGCCAGCAGCCCTTCTCTAGCGGGATACAATGAGCAGTTCTTC. Its translation: CASSPSLAGYNEQFF. Together with reference TRBV11-3 and TRBJ2-1, the CDR3 gives the full variable domain: EAGVVQSPRYKIIEKKQPVAFWCNPISGHNTLYWYLQNLGQGPELLIRYENEEAVDDSQLPKDRFSAERLKGVDSTLKIQPAELGDSAVYLCASSPSLAGYNEQFFGPGTRLTVL.

Comment on this clonotype: Possible read error: a much larger clone is one base away. The chain uses TRBV5-1 and TRBJ2-3; 8 bases fit TRBD1. The CDR3 length is 16 residues. Germline V gene sequence: CDR1 SGHRS, CDR2 YFSETQ. The CDR3 sequence is CASTKTGESGTDMQYF. CDR3 bases: TGTGCCAGCACCAAGACAGGGGAATCCGGCACAGATATGCAGTATTTT.

In its sample, this clonotype was seen many times. The rearrangement links TRBV6-2 or TRBV6-3 to TRBJ2-1; D may be TRBD1 or TRBD2 (5 bases each). V was pared by 2 bases and J by 0 bases, with 14 bases between. CDR3 length equals 17 residues. In germline, CDR1 is MNHEY, CDR2 SVGEGT. The CDR3 loop reads CASSYRPGRSSYNEQFF. The DNA of the CDR3 is TGTGCCAGCAGTTACAGGCCGGGACGAAGCTCCTACAATGAGCAGTTCTTC.

This chain joins TRBV9 and TRBJ2-1; 11 bases map to TRBD2. Per the germline V gene, CDR1 is SGDLS and CDR2 is YYNGEE. V was pared by 0 bases and J by 10 bases, with 6 bases of the junction left unmatched. The CDR3 is 15 amino acids. The CDR3 sequence: CASSVAILAGEEQFF. DNA for the CDR3: TGTGCCAGCAGCGTAGCGATACTAGCGGGAGAGGAGCAGTTCTTC.

A word on this clonotype: A far larger clone is a single base away, which makes a read error likely. The chain links TRBV3-1 to TRBJ2-1; D uncertain. Between the trimmed V and J ends, which lost 0 bases and 10 bases, there was a span of 19 bases. The CDR3 is 16 residues long. Looked up from germline, CDR1 is LGHDT and CDR2 is YNNKEL (reference sequence). CDR3 loop: CASSQDRRTSSYEQFF. In nucleotides, the CDR3 is TGTGCCAGCAGCCAAGATCGACGCACGTCCTCCTACGAGCAGTTCTTC.